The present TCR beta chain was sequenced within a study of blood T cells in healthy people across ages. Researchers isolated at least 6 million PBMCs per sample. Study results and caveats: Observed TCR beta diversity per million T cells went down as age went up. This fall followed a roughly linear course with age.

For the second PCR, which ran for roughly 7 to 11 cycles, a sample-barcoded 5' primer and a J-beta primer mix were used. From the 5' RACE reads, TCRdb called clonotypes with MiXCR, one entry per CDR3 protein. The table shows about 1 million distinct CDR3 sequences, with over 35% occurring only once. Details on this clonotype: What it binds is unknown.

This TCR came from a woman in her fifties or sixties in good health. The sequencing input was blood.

CDR3 nucleotides: TGTGCCAGCTCACCACTGAAGGGTAGGGAATCCTACGAGCAGTACTTC. Translation gives CASSPLKGRESYEQYF. The chain links TRBV18 to TRBJ2-7; D gene unclear. V dropped 1 base and J dropped 1 base, with 14 bases sitting between them. Germline assignment: CDR1 KGHSH and CDR2 LQKENI. This CDR3 has 16 residues.